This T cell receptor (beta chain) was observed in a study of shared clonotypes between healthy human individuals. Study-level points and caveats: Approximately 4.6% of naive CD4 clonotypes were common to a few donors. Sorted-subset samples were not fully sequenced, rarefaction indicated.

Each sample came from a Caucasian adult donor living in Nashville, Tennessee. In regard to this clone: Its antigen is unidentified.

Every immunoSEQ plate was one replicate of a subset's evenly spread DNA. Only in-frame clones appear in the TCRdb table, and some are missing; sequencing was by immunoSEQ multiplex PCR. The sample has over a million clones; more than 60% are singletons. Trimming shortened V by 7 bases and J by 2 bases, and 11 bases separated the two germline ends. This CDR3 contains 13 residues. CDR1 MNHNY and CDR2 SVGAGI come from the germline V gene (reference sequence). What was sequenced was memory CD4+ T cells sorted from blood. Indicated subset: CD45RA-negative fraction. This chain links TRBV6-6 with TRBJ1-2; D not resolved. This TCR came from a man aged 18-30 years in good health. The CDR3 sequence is CASTLAGNYGYTF. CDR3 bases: TGTGCCAGCACCTTGGCGGGGAACTATGGCTACACCTTC.